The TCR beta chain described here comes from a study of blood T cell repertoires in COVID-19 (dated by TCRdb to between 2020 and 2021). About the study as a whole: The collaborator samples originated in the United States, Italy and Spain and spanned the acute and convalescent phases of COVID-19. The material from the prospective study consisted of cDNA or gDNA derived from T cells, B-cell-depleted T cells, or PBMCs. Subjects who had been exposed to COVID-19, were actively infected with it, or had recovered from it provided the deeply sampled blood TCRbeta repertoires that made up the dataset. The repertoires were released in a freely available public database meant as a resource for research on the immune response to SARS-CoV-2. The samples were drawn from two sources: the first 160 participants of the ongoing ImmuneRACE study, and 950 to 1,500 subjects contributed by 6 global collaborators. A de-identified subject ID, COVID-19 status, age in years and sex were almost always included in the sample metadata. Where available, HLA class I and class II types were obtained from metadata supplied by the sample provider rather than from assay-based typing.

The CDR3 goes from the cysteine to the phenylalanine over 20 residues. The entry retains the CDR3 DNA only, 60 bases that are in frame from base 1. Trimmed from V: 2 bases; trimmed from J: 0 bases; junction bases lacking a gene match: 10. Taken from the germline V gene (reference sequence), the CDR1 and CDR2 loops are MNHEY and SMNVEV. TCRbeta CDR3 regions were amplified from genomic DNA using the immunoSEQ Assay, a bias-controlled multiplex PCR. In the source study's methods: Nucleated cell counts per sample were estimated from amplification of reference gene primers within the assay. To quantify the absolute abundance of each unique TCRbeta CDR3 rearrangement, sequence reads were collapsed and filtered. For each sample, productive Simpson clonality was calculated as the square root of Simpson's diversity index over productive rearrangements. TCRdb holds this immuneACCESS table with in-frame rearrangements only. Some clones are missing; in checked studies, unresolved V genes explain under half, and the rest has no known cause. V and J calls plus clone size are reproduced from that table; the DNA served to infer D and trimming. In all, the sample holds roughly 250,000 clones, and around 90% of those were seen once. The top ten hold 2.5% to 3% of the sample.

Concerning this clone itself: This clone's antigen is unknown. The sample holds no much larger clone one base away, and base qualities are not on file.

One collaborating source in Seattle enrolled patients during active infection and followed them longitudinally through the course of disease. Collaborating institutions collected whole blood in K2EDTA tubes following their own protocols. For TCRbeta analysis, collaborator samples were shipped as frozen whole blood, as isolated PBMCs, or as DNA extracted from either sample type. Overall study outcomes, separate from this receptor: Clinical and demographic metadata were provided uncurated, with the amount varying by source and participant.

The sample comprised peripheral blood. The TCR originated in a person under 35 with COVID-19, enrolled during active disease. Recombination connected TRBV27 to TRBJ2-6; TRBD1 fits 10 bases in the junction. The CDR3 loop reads CASSLTIGTGVFSGANVLTF. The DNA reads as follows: TGTGCCAGCAGTTTAACAATCGGGACAGGGGTTTTCTCTGGGGCCAACGTCCTGACTTTC. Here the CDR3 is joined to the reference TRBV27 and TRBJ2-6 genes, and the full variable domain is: EAQVTQNPRYLITVTGKKLTVTCSQNMNHEYMSWYRQDPGLGLRQIYYSMNVEVTDKGDVPEGYKVSRKEKRNFPLILESPSPNQTSLYFCASSLTIGTGVFSGANVLTFGAGSRLTVL.